These 17 T cell receptor beta chains originate from one sample sequenced in a study of T cell responses to AZD1222 COVID-19 vaccine. Profiling relied on immunoSEQ multiplex PCR, and the TCRdb table lists in-frame clones only, not all of them. The table records more than 95,000 clones, roughly 82% of them present only once. Specimen: peripheral blood, collected on day 0 of AZD1222 vaccination. The receptors were gathered from an adult in good health.

This chain connects TRBV6-2 or TRBV6-3 to TRBJ2-4; 8 bases line up with TRBD2. This CDR3 contains 15 residues. The ends lost 0 bases at V and 8 bases at J; junction bases unmatched: 6. CDR1 and CDR2 from the germline V gene are MNHEY and SVGEGT. Here the CDR3 DNA reads TGTGCCAGCAGTTACTCGCGGGGGGAGAGCTACATTCAGTACTTC. Encoded protein: CASSYSRGESYIQYF.

The gene calls are TRBV5-1 and TRBJ2-2; possible D gene TRBD1, 6 bases. Germline CDR1 is SGHRS and CDR2 is YFSETQ. The CDR3 consists of 15 residues. Trimming removed 3 bases from V and 4 bases from J, with 13 bases in between. CDR3 nucleotide sequence: TGCGCCAGCAGCTCGGACAGTAGAGGCACCGGGGAGCTGTTTTTT. Translation gives CASSSDSRGTGELFF.

V and J are TRBV4-3 and TRBJ1-2; D remains ambiguous. This CDR3 contains 14 residues. V was clipped by 0 bases and J by 4 bases, with 9 bases between them. Looked up from germline, CDR1 is LGHNA and CDR2 is YSLEER. The CDR3 loop reads CASSQDQVRYGYTF. The CDR3 DNA reads TGCGCCAGCAGCCAAGATCAGGTCCGCTATGGCTACACCTTC.

CDR3 in amino acids: CAIKGATNEKLFF. Here the CDR3 DNA reads TGTGCCATCAAGGGGGCAACTAATGAAAAACTGTTTTTT. J is TRBJ1-4 and V is TRBV10-3; weak D call: TRBD1 (6 bases). This CDR3 contains 13 residues. The ends were cut back, 7 bases at V and 0 bases at J, with 6 bases in the middle. CDR1 is ENHRY, CDR2 SYGVKD, per germline.

Turning to this clone: One end of the junction varies from germline; a read error may be responsible. This chain's CDR3 is CASGSEANVLTF. CDR3 sequence (DNA): TGTGCCAGCGGCTCTGAGGCCAACGTCCTGACTTTC. The rearrangement joins TRBV6-5 to TRBJ2-6; D unresolved. CDR3 size: 12 residues. In germline, CDR1 is MNHEY, CDR2 SVGAGI.

J is TRBJ1-5 and V is TRBV30, with D perhaps TRBD1 (5 bases). The CDR3 sequence is 14 residues long. The germline V and J ends were trimmed by 0 bases and 6 bases, with 12 bases remaining between them. CDR1 and CDR2 (germline): GTSNPN, SVGIG (reference sequence). CDR3 nucleotide sequence: TGTGCCTGGAGTGTACTAGGGGCCAGTCAGCCCCAGCATTTT. This translates into CAWSVLGASQPQHF.

V and J are TRBV19 and TRBJ2-3; maybe TRBD1 (5 bases). Germline V lookup: CDR1 LNHDA, CDR2 SQIVND (reference sequence). V was pared by 8 bases and J by 2 bases, with 17 bases between. The CDR3 is 15 residues long. The CDR3 DNA follows: TGTGCCAGTCGTTCATCGGACACCTACACAGATACGCAGTATTTT. Its protein product is CASRSSDTYTDTQYF.

About this clone: The junction departs from the called germline gene at one end, perhaps through a read error. The rearrangement links TRBV5-5 to TRBJ1-2, with TRBD1 identical over 8 bases. In germline, CDR1 is SGHKS, CDR2 YYEKEE (reference sequence). CDR3 length equals 14 residues. The CDR3 spells CASSLGQVNYGYTF. DNA of the CDR3: TGTGCCAGCAGTTTGGGACAGGTGAACTATGGCTACACCTTC.

The J gene is TRBJ2-7, the V gene TRBV10-2, with D perhaps matching TRBD1 (7 bases). The CDR3 totals 14 residues. V dropped 2 bases and J dropped 3 bases, with 11 bases sitting between them. Germline values: CDR1 WSHSY, CDR2 SAAADI. CDR3 DNA: TGCGCCAGCAGTGAGCAGGGGGGAGTCTACGAGCAGTACTTC. Translating gives CASSEQGGVYEQYF.

This chain joins TRBV7-2 and TRBJ2-5, with 7 bases aligning to TRBD2. V lost 2 bases and J lost 3; bases outside the gene matches: 3. Germline CDR1 is SGHTA and CDR2 is FQGNSA. The CDR3 loop spans 14 amino acids. DNA of the CDR3: TGTGCCAGCAGCTTAAGAAGCGGGGAAGAGACCCAGTACTTC. Translating it yields CASSLRSGEETQYF.

This chain joins TRBV2 and TRBJ2-5; D not certain. Trimming stripped 3 bases from V and 2 bases from J, with 10 bases between. The germline V gene has CDR1 SNHLY and CDR2 FYNNEI. The CDR3 contains 14 residues. The DNA for the CDR3 is TGTGCCAGCAGTGAGCAGACGGATCAAGAGACCCAGTACTTC. This sequence encodes CASSEQTDQETQYF. The complete variable domain, with remaining parts taken from reference TRBV2 and TRBJ2-5, reads EPEVTQTPSHQVTQMGQEVILRCVPISNHLYFYWYRQILGQKVEFLVSFYNNEISEKSEIFDDQFSVERPDGSNFTLKIRSTKLEDSAMYFCASSEQTDQETQYFGPGTRLLVL.

The J gene is TRBJ1-4, the V gene TRBV6-5; D perhaps matches TRBD1 (6 bases). The CDR3 covers 11 residues. CDR1 is MNHEY, CDR2 SVGAGI, per germline. The V and J ends lost 8 bases and 5 bases respectively, with 6 bases between them. The CDR3 reads CASGQNEKLFF. For the CDR3, the DNA is TGTGCCAGCGGACAGAATGAAAAACTGTTTTTT.

The CDR3 DNA sequence: TGTGCCAGCAGCTTTCCCCCGGGGTCCGGGGAGCTGTTTTTT. It translates to CASSFPPGSGELFF. The chain recombines TRBV7-2 with TRBJ2-2; a possible D gene is TRBD2 (5 bases). The CDR3 is made up of 14 amino acids. Germline-derived CDR1 and CDR2 are SGHTA and FQGNSA. Trimming removed 3 bases at V and 6 bases at J, with 11 bases between.

The chain is built from TRBV9 and TRBJ1-4; the match to TRBD1 covers 9 bases. Germline V CDR1 and CDR2: SGDLS, YYNGEE. The CDR3 runs to 14 residues. With V trimmed by 4 bases and J by 14 bases, 12 bases remained unmatched. The CDR3 here is CASSIGQGQFPLFF. Written as DNA, the CDR3 is TGTGCCAGCAGCATCGGACAGGGGCAATTTCCGCTGTTTTTT.

This sequence joins TRBV6-6 and TRBJ1-1; tentatively, D is TRBD1 (5 bases). Trimming left V 2 bases short and J 5 bases short, with 12 bases between. CDR1 MNHNY and CDR2 SVGAGI come from the germline V gene (reference sequence). The CDR3 has 14 residues. CDR3 residues: CASSYDHWGTEAFF. CDR3 coding DNA: TGTGCCAGCAGTTACGATCATTGGGGGACTGAAGCTTTCTTT.

The chain employs TRBV11-2 and TRBJ1-1; 8 nucleotides align to TRBD1. Germline V lookup: CDR1 SGHAT, CDR2 FQNNGV. This CDR3 is 15 amino acids long. Germline trimming cut 5 bases from V and 0 bases from J; bases unmatched to any gene: 5. For the CDR3, the DNA is TGTGCCAGCAGCCTACGGACAGGGATGAACACTGAAGCTTTCTTT. It encodes CASSLRTGMNTEAFF.

This chain uses TRBV6-5 with TRBJ1-1, with D hard to call. Per the germline V gene, CDR1 is MNHEY and CDR2 is SVGAGI. V was pared by 0 bases and J by 3 bases, with 2 bases between. This CDR3 has 12 amino acids. CDR3 nucleotides: TGTGCCAGCAGTTACTCGGACACTGAAGCTTTCTTT. This codes for CASSYSDTEAFF.